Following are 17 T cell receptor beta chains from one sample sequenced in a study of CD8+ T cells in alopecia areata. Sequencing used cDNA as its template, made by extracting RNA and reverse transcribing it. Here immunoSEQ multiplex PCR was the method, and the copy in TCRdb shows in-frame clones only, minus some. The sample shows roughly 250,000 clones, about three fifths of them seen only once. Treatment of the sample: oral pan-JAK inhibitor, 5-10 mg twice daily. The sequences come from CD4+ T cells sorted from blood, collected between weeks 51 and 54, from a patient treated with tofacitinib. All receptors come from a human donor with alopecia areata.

The CDR3 DNA is TGTGCCAGCAGTGCTCCCGGGACAGAGCTTGAGCAGTTCTTC. Translated: CASSAPGTELEQFF. The chain joins TRBV28 to TRBJ2-1; 7 nucleotides line up with TRBD1. Trimming removed 5 bases from V and 9 bases from J; junction bases left unmatched: 10. The CDR3 contains 14 residues. Germline V gives CDR1 MDHEN, CDR2 SYDVKM.

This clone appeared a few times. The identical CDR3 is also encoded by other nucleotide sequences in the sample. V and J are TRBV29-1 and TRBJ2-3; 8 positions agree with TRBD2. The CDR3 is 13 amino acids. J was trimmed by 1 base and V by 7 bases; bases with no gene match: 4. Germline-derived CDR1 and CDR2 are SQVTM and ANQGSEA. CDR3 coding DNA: TGCAGCGCTGACGGGGGGGGCACAGATACGCAGTATTTT. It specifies CSADGGGTDTQYF.

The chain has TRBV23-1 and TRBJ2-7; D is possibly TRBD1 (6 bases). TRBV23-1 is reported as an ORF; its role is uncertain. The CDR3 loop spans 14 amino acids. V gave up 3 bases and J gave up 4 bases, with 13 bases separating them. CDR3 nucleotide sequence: TGCGCCAGCAGTCACAACAGGGAGAATTACGAGCAGTACTTC. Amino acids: CASSHNRENYEQYF.

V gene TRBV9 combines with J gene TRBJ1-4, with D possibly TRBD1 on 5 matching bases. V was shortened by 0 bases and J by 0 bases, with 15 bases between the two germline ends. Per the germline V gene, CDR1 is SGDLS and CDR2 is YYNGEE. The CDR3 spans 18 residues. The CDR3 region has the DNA TGTGCCAGCAGCGTAGAGGCCATGGGGCATCCAACTAATGAAAAACTGTTTTTT. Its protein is CASSVEAMGHPTNEKLFF.

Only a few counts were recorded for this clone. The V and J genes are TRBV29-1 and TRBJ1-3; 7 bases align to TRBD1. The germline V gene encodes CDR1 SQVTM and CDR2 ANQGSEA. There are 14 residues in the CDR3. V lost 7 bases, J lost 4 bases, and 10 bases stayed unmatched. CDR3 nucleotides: TGCAGCGCCCAGGGGGGGGTCCGAGGAAACACCATATATTTT. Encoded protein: CSAQGGVRGNTIYF.

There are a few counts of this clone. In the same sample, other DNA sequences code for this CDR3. DNA of the CDR3: TGCGCCAGCAGCTTACCGGGACAGTACAATGAGCAGTTCTTC. This sequence encodes CASSLPGQYNEQFF. This rearrangement joins TRBV5-1 to TRBJ2-1, with TRBD1 matching 7 bases. Per the germline V gene, CDR1 is SGHRS and CDR2 is YFSETQ. There are 14 residues in the CDR3. Trimming took 2 bases from V and 4 from J; bases not matched to a gene: 3.

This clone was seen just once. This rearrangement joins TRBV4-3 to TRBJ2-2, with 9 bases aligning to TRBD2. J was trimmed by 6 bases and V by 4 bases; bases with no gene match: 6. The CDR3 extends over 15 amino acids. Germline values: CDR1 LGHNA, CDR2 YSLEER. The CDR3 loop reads CASSRSGGLAGELFF. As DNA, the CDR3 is TGCGCCAGCAGCCGTAGCGGGGGACTGGCCGGGGAGCTGTTTTTT.

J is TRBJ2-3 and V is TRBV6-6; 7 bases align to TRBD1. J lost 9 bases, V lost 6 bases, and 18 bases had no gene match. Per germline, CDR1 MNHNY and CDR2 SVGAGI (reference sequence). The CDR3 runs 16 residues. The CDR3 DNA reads TGTGCCAGCAGACCCGGGACAGCCGGCGGTAAGCGCACGCAGTATTTT. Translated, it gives CASRPGTAGGKRTQYF.

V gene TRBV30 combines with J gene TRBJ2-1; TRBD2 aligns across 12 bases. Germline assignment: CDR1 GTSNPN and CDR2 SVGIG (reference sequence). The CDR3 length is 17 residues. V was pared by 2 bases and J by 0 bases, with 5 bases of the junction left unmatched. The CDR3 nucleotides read TGTGCCTGGAGTACTAGCGGGGGGTTGAGCTCCTACAATGAGCAGTTCTTC. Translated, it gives CAWSTSGGLSSYNEQFF.

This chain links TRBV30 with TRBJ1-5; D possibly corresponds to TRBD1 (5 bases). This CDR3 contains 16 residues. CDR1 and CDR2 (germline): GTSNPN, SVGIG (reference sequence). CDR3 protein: CWPNLTRTPGHQPQHF. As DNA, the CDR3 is TGTTGGCCGAATCTAACCCGGACACCAGGTCATCAGCCCCAGCATTTT.

CDR3 region: CSPSRGGETQYF. The CDR3, as DNA: TGCAGCCCTTCACGTGGAGGAGAGACCCAGTACTTC. This rearrangement joins TRBV29-1 to TRBJ2-5, with D possibly being TRBD2 (5 bases). The CDR3 consists of 12 residues. From germline, CDR1 is SQVTM and CDR2 ANQGSEA. Deletions cut 8 bases from V and 4 bases from J, with 14 bases between.

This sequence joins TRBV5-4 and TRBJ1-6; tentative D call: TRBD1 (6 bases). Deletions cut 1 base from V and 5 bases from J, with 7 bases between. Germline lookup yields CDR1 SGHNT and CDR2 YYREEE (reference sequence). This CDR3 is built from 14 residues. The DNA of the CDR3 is TGTGCCAGCAGCTTGACAGGGAATAATTCACCCCTCCACTTT. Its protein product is CASSLTGNNSPLHF.

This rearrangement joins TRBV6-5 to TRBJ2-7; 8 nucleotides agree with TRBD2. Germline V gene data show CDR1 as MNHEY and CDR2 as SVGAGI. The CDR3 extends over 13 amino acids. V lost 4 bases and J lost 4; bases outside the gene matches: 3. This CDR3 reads CASSFSGGYEQYF. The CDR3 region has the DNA TGTGCCAGCAGTTTTTCGGGGGGGTACGAGCAGTACTTC.

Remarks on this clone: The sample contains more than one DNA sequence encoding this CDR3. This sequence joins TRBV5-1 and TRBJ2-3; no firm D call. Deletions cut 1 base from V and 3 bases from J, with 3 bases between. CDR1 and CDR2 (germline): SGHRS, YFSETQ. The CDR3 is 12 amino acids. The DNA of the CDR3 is TGCGCCAGCAGCTTGACAACAGATACGCAGTATTTT. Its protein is CASSLTTDTQYF.

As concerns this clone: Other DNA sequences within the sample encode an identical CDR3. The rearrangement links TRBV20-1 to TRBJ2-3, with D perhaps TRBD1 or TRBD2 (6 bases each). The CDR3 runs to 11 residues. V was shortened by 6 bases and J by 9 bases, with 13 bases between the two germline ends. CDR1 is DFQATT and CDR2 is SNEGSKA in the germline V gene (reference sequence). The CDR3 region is CSAPRGDTQYF. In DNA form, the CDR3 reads TGCAGTGCCCCGAGGGGGGACACGCAGTATTTT.

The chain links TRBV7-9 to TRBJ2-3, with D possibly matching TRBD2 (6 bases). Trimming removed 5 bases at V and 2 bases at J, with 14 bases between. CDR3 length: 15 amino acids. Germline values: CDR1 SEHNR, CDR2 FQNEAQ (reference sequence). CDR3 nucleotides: TGTGCCAGCAGCCCTGCGGGGAGACCCACAGATACGCAGTATTTT. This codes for CASSPAGRPTDTQYF.

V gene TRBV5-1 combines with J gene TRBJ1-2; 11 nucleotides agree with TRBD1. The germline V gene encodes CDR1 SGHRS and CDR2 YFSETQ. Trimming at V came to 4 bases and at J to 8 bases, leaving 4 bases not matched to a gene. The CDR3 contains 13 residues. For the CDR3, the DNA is TGCGCCAGCAGCGGACAGGGGGCGGTCGGCTACACCTTC. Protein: CASSGQGAVGYTF.